The 10 T cell receptor beta chains given below trace back to one sample, sequenced in a study of OX40 agonist ivuxolimab in advanced cancers. Assay used: immunoSEQ multiplex PCR; TCRdb lists only in-frame clones, some missing. Among roughly 79,000 clones listed, about 85% were seen once. The source was CD4+ or CD8+ T cells sorted from blood, collected in a trial of the OX40 agonist ivuxolimab. The receptors were gathered from an adult with an advanced solid tumor such as melanoma, head and neck, liver or kidney cancer.

The V and J genes are TRBV6-5 and TRBJ2-5; 9 bases are shared with TRBD1. The length of the CDR3 is 14 residues. The germline gives CDR1 MNHEY, CDR2 SVGAGI. With V trimmed by 7 bases and J by 5 bases, 8 bases remained unmatched. CDR3 sequence (DNA): TGTGCCAGCAAAAATGGACAGGGGTGGGAGACCCAGTACTTC. This translates into CASKNGQGWETQYF.

The V and J genes are TRBV10-3 and TRBJ1-1; 8 bases map to TRBD1. This CDR3 has 14 residues. From germline, CDR1 is ENHRY and CDR2 SYGVKD. V was clipped by 10 bases and J by 4 bases; unmatched bases: 11. The CDR3 nucleotides are TGTGCCACCGATGTAGGACAGGGCGGCACTGAAGCTTTCTTT. As protein: CATDVGQGGTEAFF.

This chain connects TRBV5-1 to TRBJ2-7; TRBD2 aligns across 14 bases. Per the germline V gene, CDR1 is SGHRS and CDR2 is YFSETQ. The CDR3 extends over 17 amino acids. The V segment lost 4 bases and the J segment 7 bases; nucleotides outside the gene matches: 13. Here the CDR3 DNA reads TGCGCCAGCAGCCCGATCTCGGGACTAGCGGGAGACCGGGAGCAGTACTTC. Translating gives CASSPISGLAGDREQYF.

V usage is TRBV11-2 and J usage is TRBJ2-5; D is possibly TRBD1 or TRBD2 (5 bases each). CDR3 length: 19 residues. In germline, CDR1 is SGHAT, CDR2 FQNNGV. V was cut by 1 base and J by 4 bases, with 25 bases left in between. Here the CDR3 DNA reads TGTGCCAGCAGCTTAGGACAGCTTAGGGACCTTTCGGTCGGAGAGACCCAGTACTTC. It translates to CASSLGQLRDLSVGETQYF. Full variable domain (missing parts from reference TRBV11-2 and TRBJ2-5): EAGVAQSPRYKIIEKRQSVAFWCNPISGHATLYWYQQILGQGPKLLIQFQNNGVVDDSQLPKDRFSAERLKGVDSTLKIQPAKLEDSAVYLCASSLGQLRDLSVGETQYFGPGTRLLVL.

The chain uses TRBV6-1 and TRBJ2-7; TRBD2 is a possible D gene (6 bases). With 6 bases removed from V and 3 bases from J, the gap between germline ends came to 15 bases. The CDR3 has 14 amino acids. The V gene's germline CDR1 is MNHNS and CDR2 SASEGT. This CDR3 is CASSGDFFGYEQYF. The DNA of the CDR3 is TGTGCCAGCAGCGGGGACTTTTTCGGCTACGAGCAGTACTTC.

The chain has TRBV5-5 and TRBJ1-2; unclear D gene. The V end was cut by 3 bases, the J end by 3 bases, with 12 bases between. Looked up from germline, CDR1 is SGHKS and CDR2 is YYEKEE (reference sequence). The CDR3 has 14 amino acids. The CDR3 here is CASSSLTGDYGYTF. The CDR3 DNA is TGTGCCAGCAGCTCTCTGACGGGCGACTATGGCTACACCTTC.

This sequence joins TRBV5-1 and TRBJ2-1; D is unresolved. The CDR3 runs to 13 residues. V was clipped by 5 bases and J by 0 bases, with 6 bases between them. Germline lookup yields CDR1 SGHRS and CDR2 YFSETQ. CDR3: CASRPSSYNEQFF. The CDR3 DNA follows: TGCGCCAGCAGGCCGAGCTCCTACAATGAGCAGTTCTTC.

The chain is built from TRBV29-1 and TRBJ2-3; D is uncertain. CDR3 length: 16 residues. Between the trimmed V and J ends, which lost 0 bases and 2 bases, there was a span of 15 bases. Per the germline V gene, CDR1 is SQVTM and CDR2 is ANQGSEA. In DNA form, the CDR3 reads TGCAGCGTTGAAGATCTCCGGCTAGGGATCACAGATACGCAGTATTTT. This sequence encodes CSVEDLRLGITDTQYF.

Worth noting for this clone: One junction end disagrees with the germline gene, perhaps due to a read error. The V gene is TRBV5-1, the J gene TRBJ2-7; perhaps TRBD1 as D (5 bases). Germline CDR1 reads SGHRS; CDR2 reads YFSETQ. The CDR3 extends over 15 amino acids. CDR3 sequence: CASSLETVGPYEQYF. In nucleotides, the CDR3 is TGTGCCAGCAGCTTGGAGACAGTAGGGCCCTACGAGCAGTACTTC. The full variable domain, its missing parts supplied by reference TRBV5-1 and TRBJ2-7, is KAGVTQTPRYLIKTRGQQVTLSCSPISGHRSVSWYQQTPGQGLQFLFEYFSETQRNKGNFPGRFSGRQFSNSRSEMNVSTLELGDSALYLCASSLETVGPYEQYFGPGTRLTVT.

J is TRBJ1-1 and V is TRBV11-2; D call uncertain. The germline V gene encodes CDR1 SGHAT and CDR2 FQNNGV. Deletions cut 0 bases from V and 7 bases from J, with 3 bases between. The CDR3 spans 11 residues. CDR3 protein: CASSLDSEAFF. The CDR3 DNA follows: TGTGCCAGCAGCTTAGACAGTGAAGCTTTCTTT.